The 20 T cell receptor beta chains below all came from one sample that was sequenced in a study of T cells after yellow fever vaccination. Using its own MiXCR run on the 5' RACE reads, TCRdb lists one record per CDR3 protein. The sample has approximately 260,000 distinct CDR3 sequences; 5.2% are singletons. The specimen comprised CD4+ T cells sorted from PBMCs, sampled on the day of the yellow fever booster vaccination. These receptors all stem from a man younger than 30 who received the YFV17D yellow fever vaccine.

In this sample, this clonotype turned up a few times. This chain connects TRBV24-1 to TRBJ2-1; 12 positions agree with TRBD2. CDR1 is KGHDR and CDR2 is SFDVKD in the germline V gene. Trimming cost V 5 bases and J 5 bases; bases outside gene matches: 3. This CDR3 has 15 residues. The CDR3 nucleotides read TGTGCCACCAGTGCTAGCGGGGGGGCCGACAATGAGCAGTTCTTC. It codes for CATSASGGADNEQFF.

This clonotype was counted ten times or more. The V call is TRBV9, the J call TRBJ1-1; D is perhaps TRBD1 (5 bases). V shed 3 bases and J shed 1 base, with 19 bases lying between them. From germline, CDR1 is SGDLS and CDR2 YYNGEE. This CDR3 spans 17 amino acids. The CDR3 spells CASSALNRDLSNTEAFF. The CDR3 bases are TGTGCCAGCAGCGCCCTAAACCGGGACCTATCGAACACTGAAGCTTTCTTT.

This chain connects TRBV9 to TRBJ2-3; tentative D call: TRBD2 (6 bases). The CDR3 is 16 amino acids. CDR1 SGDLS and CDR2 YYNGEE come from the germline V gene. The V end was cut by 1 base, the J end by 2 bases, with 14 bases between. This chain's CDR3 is CASSVQSGSHTDTQYF. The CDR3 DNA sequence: TGTGCCAGCAGCGTACAATCCGGGAGCCACACAGATACGCAGTATTTT.

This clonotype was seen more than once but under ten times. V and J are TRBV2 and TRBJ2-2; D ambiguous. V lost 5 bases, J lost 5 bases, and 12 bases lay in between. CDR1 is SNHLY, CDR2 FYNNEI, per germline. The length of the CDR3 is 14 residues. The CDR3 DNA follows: TGTGCCAGCAGTCGGAGTATACGGACCGGGGAGCTGTTTTTT. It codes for CASSRSIRTGELFF. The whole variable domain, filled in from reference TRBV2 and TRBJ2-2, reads EPEVTQTPSHQVTQMGQEVILRCVPISNHLYFYWYRQILGQKVEFLVSFYNNEISEKSEIFDDQFSVERPDGSNFTLKIRSTKLEDSAMYFCASSRSIRTGELFFGEGSRLTVL.

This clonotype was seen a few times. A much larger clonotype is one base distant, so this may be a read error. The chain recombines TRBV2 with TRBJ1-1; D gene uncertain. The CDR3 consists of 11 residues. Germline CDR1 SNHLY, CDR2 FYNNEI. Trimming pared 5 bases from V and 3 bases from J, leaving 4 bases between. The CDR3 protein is CASSSDTEAFF. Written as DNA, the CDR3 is TGTGCCAGCAGTTCAGACACTGAAGCTTTCTTT.

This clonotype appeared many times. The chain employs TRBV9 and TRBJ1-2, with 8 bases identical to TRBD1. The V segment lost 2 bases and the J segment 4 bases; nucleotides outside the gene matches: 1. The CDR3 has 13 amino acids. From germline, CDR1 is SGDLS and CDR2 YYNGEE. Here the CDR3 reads CASSVDRGYGYTF. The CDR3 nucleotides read TGTGCCAGCAGCGTTGACAGGGGCTATGGCTACACCTTC.

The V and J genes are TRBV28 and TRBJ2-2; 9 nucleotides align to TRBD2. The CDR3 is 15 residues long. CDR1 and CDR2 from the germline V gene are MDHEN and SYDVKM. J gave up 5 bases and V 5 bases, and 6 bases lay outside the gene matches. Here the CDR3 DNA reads TGTGCCAGCAGTCTCCTGACTAGCGGTACCGGGGAGCTGTTTTTT. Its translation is CASSLLTSGTGELFF.

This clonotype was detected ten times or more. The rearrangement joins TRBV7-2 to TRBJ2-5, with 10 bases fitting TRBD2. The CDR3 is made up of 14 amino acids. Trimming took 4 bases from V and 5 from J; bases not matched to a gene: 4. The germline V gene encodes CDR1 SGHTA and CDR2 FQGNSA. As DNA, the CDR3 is TGTGCCAGCAGCTGGCTAGCGGGGGTCGAGACCCAGTACTTC. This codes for CASSWLAGVETQYF.

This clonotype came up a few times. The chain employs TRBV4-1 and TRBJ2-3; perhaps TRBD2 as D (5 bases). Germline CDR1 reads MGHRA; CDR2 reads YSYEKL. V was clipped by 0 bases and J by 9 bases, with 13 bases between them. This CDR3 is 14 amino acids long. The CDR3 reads CASSQELSRGTQYF. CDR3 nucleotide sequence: TGCGCCAGCAGCCAAGAACTCTCGAGAGGGACGCAGTATTTT.

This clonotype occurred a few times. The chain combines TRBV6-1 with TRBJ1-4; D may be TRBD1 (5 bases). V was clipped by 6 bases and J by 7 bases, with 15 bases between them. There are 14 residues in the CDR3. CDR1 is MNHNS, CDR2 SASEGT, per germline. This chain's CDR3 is CASRRTRPGEKLFF. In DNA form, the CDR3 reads TGTGCCAGCAGGAGGACAAGGCCGGGTGAAAAACTGTTTTTT.

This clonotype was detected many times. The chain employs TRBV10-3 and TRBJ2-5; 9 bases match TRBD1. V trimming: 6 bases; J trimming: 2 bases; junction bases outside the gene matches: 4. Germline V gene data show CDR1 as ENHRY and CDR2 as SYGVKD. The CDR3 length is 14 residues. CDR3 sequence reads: CAIREDRGQETQYF. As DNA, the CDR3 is TGTGCCATCAGGGAAGACAGGGGGCAAGAGACCCAGTACTTC.

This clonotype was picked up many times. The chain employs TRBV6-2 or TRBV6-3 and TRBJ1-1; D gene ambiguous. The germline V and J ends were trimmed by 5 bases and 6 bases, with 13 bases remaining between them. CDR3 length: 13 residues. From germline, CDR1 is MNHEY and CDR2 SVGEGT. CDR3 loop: CASSLAVNAEAFF. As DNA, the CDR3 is TGTGCCAGCAGTCTCGCAGTTAACGCTGAAGCTTTCTTT.

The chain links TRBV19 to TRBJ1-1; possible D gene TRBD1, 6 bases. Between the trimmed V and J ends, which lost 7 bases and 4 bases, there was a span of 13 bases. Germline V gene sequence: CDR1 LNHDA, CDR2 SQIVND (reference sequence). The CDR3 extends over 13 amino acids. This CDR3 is CASNLQGRTEAFF. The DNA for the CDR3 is TGTGCCAGTAACCTCCAGGGGCGCACTGAAGCTTTCTTT.

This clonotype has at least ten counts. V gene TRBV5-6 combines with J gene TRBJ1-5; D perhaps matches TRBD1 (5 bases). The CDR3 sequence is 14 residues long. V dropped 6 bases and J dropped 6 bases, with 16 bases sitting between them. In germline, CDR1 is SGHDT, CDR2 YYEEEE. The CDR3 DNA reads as TGTGCCAGCACTCGGGGCCAGTATGGTCAGCCCCAGCATTTT. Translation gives CASTRGQYGQPQHF.

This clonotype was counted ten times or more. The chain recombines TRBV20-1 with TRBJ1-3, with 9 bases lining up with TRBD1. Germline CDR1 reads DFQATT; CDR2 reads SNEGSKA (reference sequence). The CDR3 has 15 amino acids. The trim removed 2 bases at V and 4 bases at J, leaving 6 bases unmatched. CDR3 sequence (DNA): TGCAGTGCTAGACCGGGACAGGGAACGGGAAACACCATATATTTT. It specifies CSARPGQGTGNTIYF.

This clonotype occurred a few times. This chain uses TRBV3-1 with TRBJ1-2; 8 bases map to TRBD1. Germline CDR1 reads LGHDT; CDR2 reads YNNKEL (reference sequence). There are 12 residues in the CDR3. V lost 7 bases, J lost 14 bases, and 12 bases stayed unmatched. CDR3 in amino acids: CASTLGQERSTF. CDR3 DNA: TGTGCCAGCACCCTGGGACAGGAACGATCGACCTTC.

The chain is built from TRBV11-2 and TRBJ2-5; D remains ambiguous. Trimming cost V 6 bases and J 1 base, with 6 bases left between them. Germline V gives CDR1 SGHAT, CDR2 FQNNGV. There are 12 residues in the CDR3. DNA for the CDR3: TGTGCCAGCAGGGACGTCCAAGAGACCCAGTACTTC. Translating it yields CASRDVQETQYF.

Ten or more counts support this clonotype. The DNA of the CDR3 is TGTGCCAGCAGCCCCGGGGGGGCGGAGGGCACTGAAGCTTTCTTT. Protein product: CASSPGGAEGTEAFF. The chain combines TRBV5-4 with TRBJ1-1; D may be TRBD1 (6 bases). Germline CDR1 is SGHNT and CDR2 is YYREEE (reference sequence). V shed 4 bases and J shed 4 bases, with 17 bases lying between them. CDR3 length: 15 residues.

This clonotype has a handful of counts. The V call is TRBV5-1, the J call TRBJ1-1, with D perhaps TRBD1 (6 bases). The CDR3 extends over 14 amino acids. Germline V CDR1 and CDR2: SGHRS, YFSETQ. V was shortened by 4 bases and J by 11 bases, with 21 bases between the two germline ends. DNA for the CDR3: TGCGCCAGCAGCCAACAGGGCGACGAAGATGGGGCTTTCTTT. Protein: CASSQQGDEDGAFF.

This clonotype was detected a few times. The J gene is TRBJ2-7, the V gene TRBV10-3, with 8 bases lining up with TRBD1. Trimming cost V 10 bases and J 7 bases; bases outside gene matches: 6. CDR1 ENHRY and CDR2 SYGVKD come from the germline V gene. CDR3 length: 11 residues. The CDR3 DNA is TGTGCCAACCAGGGGGCGCGGGAGCAGTACGTC. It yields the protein CANQGAREQYV.